These 11 T cell receptor beta chains came from one sample sequenced in a study of cytomegalovirus exposure and HLA in healthy donors. The primer mix had 60 Vbeta and 13 Jbeta primers. Sequenced by immunoSEQ multiplex PCR; TCRdb stores in-frame clones only, minus some. The sample records approximately 210,000 clones, around 80% being singletons. Material for sequencing was PBMCs. The receptor set was obtained from a man aged 35 to 55 in good health and CMV-seropositive.

This clone was detected only once. V and J are TRBV5-1 and TRBJ1-1; D unclear. Deletions cut 2 bases from V and 2 bases from J, with 10 bases between. Per the germline V gene, CDR1 is SGHRS and CDR2 is YFSETQ. The CDR3 has 14 amino acids. The CDR3 bases are TGCGCCAGCAGCTTCCAGGCCTCAAACACTGAAGCTTTCTTT. Its translation: CASSFQASNTEAFF.

The chain joins TRBV30 to TRBJ2-3, with D possibly TRBD2 on 5 matching bases. V gave up 4 bases and J gave up 0 bases, with 14 bases separating them. Germline lookup yields CDR1 GTSNPN and CDR2 SVGIG (reference sequence). The CDR3 totals 15 residues. The CDR3 nucleotides are TGTGCCTGGATAAGGAGCGGAGTTAGCACAGATACGCAGTATTTT. Encoded protein: CAWIRSGVSTDTQYF.

This chain joins TRBV5-1 and TRBJ2-2; D uncertain. Per germline, CDR1 SGHRS and CDR2 YFSETQ. The V and J ends lost 0 bases and 7 bases respectively, with 19 bases between them. The CDR3 spans 17 residues. For the CDR3, the DNA is TGCGCCAGCAGCTTGGAGCTACCAAGCTCCTCTGGCGGGGAGCTGTTTTTT. It codes for CASSLELPSSSGGELFF.

This clone was detected only once. The chain uses TRBV7-8 and TRBJ1-3, with 7 bases aligning to TRBD1. The CDR3 has 16 residues. V was clipped by 3 bases and J by 2 bases; unmatched bases: 7. The germline V gene has CDR1 SGHVS and CDR2 FQNEAQ. The CDR3: CASSFAPGTAGNTIYF. For the CDR3, the DNA is TGTGCCAGCAGCTTCGCACCCGGGACAGCTGGAAACACCATATATTTT.

This clone was found a few times. The V gene is TRBV25-1, the J gene TRBJ1-1, with 11 bases aligning to TRBD1. Germline V gene sequence: CDR1 MGHDK, CDR2 SYGVNS. CDR3 length: 15 amino acids. The junction had 5 bases not matched to a gene; V was cut back by 3 bases and J by 5 bases. CDR3 protein: CASSEAGTGGTEAFF. CDR3 nucleotides: TGTGCCAGCAGTGAGGCCGGGACAGGGGGAACTGAAGCTTTCTTT. Together with reference TRBV25-1 and TRBJ1-1, the CDR3 gives the full variable domain: EADIYQTPRYLVIGTGKKITLECSQTMGHDKMYWYQQDPGMELHLIHYSYGVNSTEKGDLSSESTVSRIRTEHFPLTLESARPSHTSQYLCASSEAGTGGTEAFFGQGTRLTVV.

This clone has a handful of counts. This rearrangement joins TRBV28 to TRBJ1-4; maybe TRBD1 (6 bases). CDR1 and CDR2 from the germline V gene are MDHEN and SYDVKM. V was clipped by 6 bases and J by 2 bases, with 10 bases between them. This CDR3 spans 14 amino acids. The CDR3 here is CASSWGGTNEKLFF. CDR3 DNA sequence: TGTGCCAGCAGCTGGGGGGGCACTAATGAAAAACTGTTTTTT.

The chain joins TRBV15 to TRBJ2-5; 8 positions match TRBD1. V gave up 2 bases and J gave up 5 bases; unmatched junction bases: 10. The CDR3 extends over 16 amino acids. Germline values: CDR1 LNHNV, CDR2 YYDKDF (reference sequence). The CDR3 region has the DNA TGTGCCACCAGCAGATTAGACAGGGGCGTGATGGAGACCCAGTACTTC. Its protein is CATSRLDRGVMETQYF.

This rearrangement joins TRBV2 to TRBJ1-5; 12 positions match TRBD1. Germline V CDR1 and CDR2: SNHLY, FYNNEI. CDR3 length: 16 residues. V shed 5 bases, J shed 6 bases, and the junction held 8 bases outside the gene matches. CDR3 nucleotides: TGTGCCAGCAGTAAAGAAGGGACAGGGGGCTTTCAGCCCCAGCATTTT. Protein sequence: CASSKEGTGGFQPQHF.

The chain carries TRBV29-1 and TRBJ1-1; 7 positions agree with TRBD1. This CDR3 contains 13 residues. With V trimmed by 6 bases and J by 2 bases, 6 bases remained unmatched. Germline V gene sequence: CDR1 SQVTM, CDR2 ANQGSEA. CDR3 sequence: CSVGDSSNTEAFF. CDR3 DNA: TGCAGCGTCGGGGACAGCAGTAACACTGAAGCTTTCTTT.

The chain carries TRBV15 and TRBJ1-2; D perhaps matches TRBD1 (5 bases). CDR3 size: 13 residues. V lost 3 bases, J lost 4 bases, and 9 bases lay in between. CDR1 and CDR2 from the germline V gene are LNHNV and YYDKDF (reference sequence). CDR3 nucleotides: TGTGCCACCAGCAGGCGGGGGACCTATGGCTACACCTTC. It codes for CATSRRGTYGYTF.

This clone was detected a few times. The sample contains more than one DNA sequence encoding this CDR3. The chain uses TRBV19 and TRBJ1-5, with D uncertain. V lost 5 bases and J 2 bases, leaving 4 bases between the germline ends. The CDR3 length is 12 residues. CDR1 and CDR2 (germline): LNHDA, SQIVND (reference sequence). The DNA of the CDR3 is TGTGCCAGTAGTCAGGGCAATCAGCCCCAGCATTTT. Amino acid sequence: CASSQGNQPQHF.